This T cell receptor (beta chain) came from a study of blood T cell repertoires in COVID-19. Turning to the study itself: Samples representing acute and convalescent COVID-19 were sourced from the United States, Italy and Spain.

Per the original data handling: Amplified reference gene primers provided the basis for estimating nucleated cell counts. Sequencing was performed with immunoSEQ multiplex PCR; in TCRdb, only in-frame clones are kept and a portion is missing. V, J and clone size are taken as reported in that table, and D and trimming were inferred from the DNA itself. The table has hundreds of thousands of clones, around 88% seen once. The CDR3 consists of 15 residues. V lost 0 bases and J 7 bases, leaving 15 bases between the germline ends. Germline lookup yields CDR1 SNHLY and CDR2 FYNNEI. The sample consisted of peripheral blood. The TCR sequence derives from a woman aged 25-40 years who had recovered from COVID-19. V usage is TRBV2 and J usage is TRBJ1-1, with unresolved D. The CDR3 DNA is TGTGCCAGCAGTGAAGCGCCCGGGTATCTGATTGAAGCTTTCTTT. It yields the protein CASSEAPGYLIEAFF. Variable domain in full (rest from reference TRBV2 and TRBJ1-1): EPEVTQTPSHQVTQMGQEVILRCVPISNHLYFYWYRQILGQKVEFLVSFYNNEISEKSEIFDDQFSVERPDGSNFTLKIRSTKLEDSAMYFCASSEAPGYLIEAFFGQGTRLTVV.